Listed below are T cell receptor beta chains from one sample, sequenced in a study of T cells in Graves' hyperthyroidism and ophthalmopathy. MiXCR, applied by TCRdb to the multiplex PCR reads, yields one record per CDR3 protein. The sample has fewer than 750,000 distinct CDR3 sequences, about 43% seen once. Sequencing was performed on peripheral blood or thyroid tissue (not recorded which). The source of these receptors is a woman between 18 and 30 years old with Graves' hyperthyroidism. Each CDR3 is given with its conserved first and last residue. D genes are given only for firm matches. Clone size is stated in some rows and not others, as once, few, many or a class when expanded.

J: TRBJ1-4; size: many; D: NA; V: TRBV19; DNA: TGTGCCAGTAGTGCATCCGTTGGGACAAAAGTGTTTTTT; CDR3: CASSASVGTKVFF
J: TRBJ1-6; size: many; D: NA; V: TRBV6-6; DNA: TGTGCCAGCAGTTCGGACTTTAGGGTCTCACCCCTCCACTTT; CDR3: CASSSDFRVSPLHF
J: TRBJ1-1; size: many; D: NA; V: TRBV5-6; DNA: TGTGCCAGCACTTCCCCTGGGGGAATAGGGAACACTGAAGCTTTCTTT; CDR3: CASTSPGGIGNTEAFF
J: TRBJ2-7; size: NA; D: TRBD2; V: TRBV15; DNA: TGTGCCACCAGCAGAGAGGGACTAGCGGGAGTGTATCACACCGGGGAGCTGTACTTC; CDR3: CATSREGLAGVYHTGELYF
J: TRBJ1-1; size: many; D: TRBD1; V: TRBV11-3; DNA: TGTGCCAGCTCTCAGGGACAGGAAGCTTTCTTT; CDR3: CASSQGQEAFF
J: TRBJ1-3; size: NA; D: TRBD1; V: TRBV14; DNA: TGTGCCAGCAGCCGGACCGGGACAGGGTTTTCTGGAAACACCATATATTTT; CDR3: CASSRTGTGFSGNTIYF
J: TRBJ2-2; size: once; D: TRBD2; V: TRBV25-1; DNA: TGTGCCAGCAGCTTACCGGGACTAGCGGCGAACACCGGGGAGCTGTTTTTT; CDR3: CASSLPGLAANTGELFF
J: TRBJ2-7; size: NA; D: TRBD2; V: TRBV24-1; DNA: TGTGCCACCAGTGATTCCATCCTAGCGGGGGACGAGCAGTACTTC; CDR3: CATSDSILAGDEQYF
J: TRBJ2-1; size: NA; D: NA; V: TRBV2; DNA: TGTGCCATCAGTGAGTCCCTAGCCCCCAGCTCCTACAATGAGCAGTTCTTC; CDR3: CAISESLAPSSYNEQFF
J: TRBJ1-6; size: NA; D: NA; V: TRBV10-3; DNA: TGTGCCATCAGTGGGGGCGAACAAAGCTCCTATAATTCACCCCTCCACTTT; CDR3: CAISGGEQSSYNSPLHF
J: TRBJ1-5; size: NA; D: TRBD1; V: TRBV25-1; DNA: TGTGCCAGGGGACCGGGACAGAATCAGCCCCAGCATTTT; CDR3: CARGPGQNQPQHF
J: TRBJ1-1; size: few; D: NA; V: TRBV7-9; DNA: TGTGCCAGCAGCCCGATCCGGGCCAACACTGAAGCTTTCTTT; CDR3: CASSPIRANTEAFF
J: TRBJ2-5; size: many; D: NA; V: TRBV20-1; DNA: TGCAGTGCTAGACCGGGGTCCTTGAGTGGCCAAGAGACCCAGTACTTC; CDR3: CSARPGSLSGQETQYF
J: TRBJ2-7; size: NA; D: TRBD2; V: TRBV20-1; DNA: TGCAGTGCTAGAGATCTAGGCGGGAGTAGGTACGAGCAGTACTTC; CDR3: CSARDLGGSRYEQYF
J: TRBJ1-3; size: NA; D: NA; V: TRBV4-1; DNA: TGCGCCAGCAGCCAAGATAGGTACTCTGGAAACACCATATATTTT; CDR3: CASSQDRYSGNTIYF
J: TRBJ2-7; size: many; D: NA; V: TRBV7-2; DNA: TGTGCCAGCAGCTTACGCGGAATCCCCCACGAGCAGTACTTC; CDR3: CASSLRGIPHEQYF
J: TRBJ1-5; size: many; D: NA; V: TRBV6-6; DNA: TGTGCCAGCAGTTACGGGGGAGACAATCAGCCCCAGCATTTT; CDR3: CASSYGGDNQPQHF
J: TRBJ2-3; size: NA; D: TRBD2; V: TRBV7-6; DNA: TGTGCCAGCAGCTTAGTCGCGGGAGCCCTTGATACGCAGTATTTT; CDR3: CASSLVAGALDTQYF